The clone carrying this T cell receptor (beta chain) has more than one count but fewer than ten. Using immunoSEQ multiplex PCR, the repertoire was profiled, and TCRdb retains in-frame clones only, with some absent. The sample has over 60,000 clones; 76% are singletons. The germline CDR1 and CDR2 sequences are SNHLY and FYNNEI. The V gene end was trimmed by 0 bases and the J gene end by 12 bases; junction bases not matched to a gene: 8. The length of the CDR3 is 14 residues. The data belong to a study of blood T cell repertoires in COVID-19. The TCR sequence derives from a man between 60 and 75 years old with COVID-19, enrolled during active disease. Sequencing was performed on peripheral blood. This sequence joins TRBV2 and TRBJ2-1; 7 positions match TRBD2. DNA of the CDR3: TGTGCCAGCAGTGAAGCGGGGGGGAGGGTTGCGCAGTTCTTC. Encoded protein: CASSEAGGRVAQFF.